Listed here is a single T cell receptor (beta chain). The data were obtained in a study of blood T cell repertoires in COVID-19. Profiled with immunoSEQ multiplex PCR; TCRdb holds only in-frame clones, not every one. The sample lists a few hundred thousand clones, approximately 90% seen once, with 1.4% in the top ten. Looked up from germline, CDR1 is LNHDA and CDR2 is SQIVND (reference sequence). CDR3 length: 13 amino acids. The V end was cut by 1 base, the J end by 5 bases, with 7 bases between. Clinical histories supplied by participants themselves formed the basis of cohort assignment. Exposed enrollees encountered a COVID-19 case at some point within 2 weeks before study entry.

The V call is TRBV19, the J call TRBJ2-3; the D is unclear. What was sequenced was PBMCs or T cells enriched from blood (not recorded which). The sequence was collected from a woman aged 18-30 years who had been exposed to COVID-19. The CDR3 coding sequence is TGTGCCAGTAGTATAGGTCCCGGAGATACGCAGTATTTT. Amino acid sequence: CASSIGPGDTQYF.